A selection of T cell receptor beta chains follows, all from one sample in a study of shared clonotypes between healthy human individuals. Clones were read by immunoSEQ multiplex PCR, and TCRdb kept only the in-frame ones, dropping some. In the table there are 450,000 or so clones, approximately 77% of which are singletons. Material: PBMCs. The source of these receptors is a woman aged 40 to 50 in good health. Some clones in this sample may be carry-over from other donors' samples. The CDR3 runs from the conserved cysteine through the conserved F or W. Fields, in order: clone size, CDR3 length, J gene, V gene, CDR3 protein. Clone size appears in some rows only: once, few, many, or a class for an expanded clone.

clone_size: NA
cdr3_length: 15
j_call: TRBJ1-4
v_call: TRBV19
cdr3_aa: CASSRGQPRDEKLFF

clone_size: NA
cdr3_length: 13
j_call: TRBJ1-2
v_call: TRBV9
cdr3_aa: CASSVEGRYGYTF

clone_size: NA
cdr3_length: 15
j_call: TRBJ2-5
v_call: TRBV7-2
cdr3_aa: CASSQPSGAQETQYF

clone_size: NA
cdr3_length: 15
j_call: TRBJ2-7
v_call: TRBV19
cdr3_aa: CASSSDAGENYEQYF

clone_size: NA
cdr3_length: 16
j_call: TRBJ2-7
v_call: TRBV7-8
cdr3_aa: CASSLLAGGTPYEQYF

clone_size: NA
cdr3_length: 16
j_call: TRBJ2-5
v_call: TRBV5-1
cdr3_aa: CASSSGYSGGEETQYF

clone_size: many
cdr3_length: 15
j_call: TRBJ1-1
v_call: TRBV5-5
cdr3_aa: CASSSIQGSNTEAFF

clone_size: few
cdr3_length: 15
j_call: TRBJ2-7
v_call: TRBV28
cdr3_aa: CASSLRGQGRYEQYF

clone_size: few
cdr3_length: 11
j_call: TRBJ1-1
v_call: TRBV28
cdr3_aa: CASTAPTEAFF

clone_size: NA
cdr3_length: 20
j_call: TRBJ2-1
v_call: TRBV10-2
cdr3_aa: CASSESRGYGLLSSYNEQFF

clone_size: NA
cdr3_length: 13
j_call: TRBJ2-1
v_call: TRBV29-1
cdr3_aa: CSTASTNRGEQFF

clone_size: NA
cdr3_length: 14
j_call: TRBJ2-6
v_call: TRBV29-1
cdr3_aa: CSVGGISGADVLTF

clone_size: NA
cdr3_length: 12
j_call: TRBJ2-7
v_call: TRBV6-5
cdr3_aa: CASSSDNYEQYF

clone_size: few
cdr3_length: 15
j_call: TRBJ1-2
v_call: TRBV5-4
cdr3_aa: CASTSGDRNRDGYTF

clone_size: NA
cdr3_length: 14
j_call: TRBJ2-7
v_call: TRBV2
cdr3_aa: CASSDAGGNYEQYF

clone_size: NA
cdr3_length: 14
j_call: TRBJ1-1
v_call: TRBV19
cdr3_aa: CASSIPGLDTEAFF

clone_size: NA
cdr3_length: 14
j_call: TRBJ2-3
v_call: TRBV6-1
cdr3_aa: CASSEYLGTDTQYF

clone_size: NA
cdr3_length: 16
j_call: TRBJ1-4
v_call: TRBV28
cdr3_aa: CASRKDRTGEREKLFF

clone_size: NA
cdr3_length: 17
j_call: TRBJ2-7
v_call: TRBV28
cdr3_aa: CASSRPGLAGGTYEQYF

clone_size: NA
cdr3_length: 13
j_call: TRBJ1-3
v_call: TRBV30
cdr3_aa: CAWEGARGNTIYF

clone_size: once
cdr3_length: 16
j_call: TRBJ1-2
v_call: TRBV10-3
cdr3_aa: CAISEPAGEADYGYTF

clone_size: NA
cdr3_length: 14
j_call: TRBJ1-3
v_call: TRBV9
cdr3_aa: CASSVGTSGNTIYF

clone_size: NA
cdr3_length: 15
j_call: TRBJ1-3
v_call: TRBV15
cdr3_aa: CATSRDQYSGNTIYF

clone_size: NA
cdr3_length: 15
j_call: TRBJ2-7
v_call: TRBV7-8
cdr3_aa: CASSPRTIRDYEQYF

clone_size: NA
cdr3_length: 15
j_call: TRBJ2-7
v_call: TRBV19
cdr3_aa: CASSRGLANSYEQYF

clone_size: NA
cdr3_length: 14
j_call: TRBJ2-7
v_call: TRBV6-5
cdr3_aa: CASSSRDRLYEQYF

clone_size: NA
cdr3_length: 14
j_call: TRBJ2-1
v_call: TRBV7-3
cdr3_aa: CASSSAGVHNEQFF

clone_size: NA
cdr3_length: 15
j_call: TRBJ2-6
v_call: TRBV5-6
cdr3_aa: CASSLGLSGANVLTF

clone_size: NA
cdr3_length: 13
j_call: TRBJ2-1
v_call: TRBV6-1
cdr3_aa: CASSADFYNEQFF

clone_size: NA
cdr3_length: 14
j_call: TRBJ1-5
v_call: TRBV30
cdr3_aa: CAWRRTGTNQPQHF

clone_size: NA
cdr3_length: 13
j_call: TRBJ1-5
v_call: TRBV29-1
cdr3_aa: CSALGQGDQPQHF

clone_size: few
cdr3_length: 16
j_call: TRBJ1-2
v_call: TRBV5-1
cdr3_aa: CASSSIFAGTADGYTF

clone_size: NA
cdr3_length: 13
j_call: TRBJ2-7
v_call: TRBV5-5
cdr3_aa: CASSSIAAYEQYF

clone_size: NA
cdr3_length: 13
j_call: TRBJ2-2
v_call: TRBV19
cdr3_aa: CASSEGRTGELFF

clone_size: once
cdr3_length: 15
j_call: TRBJ2-2
v_call: TRBV5-1
cdr3_aa: CASSSTSTPTGELFF

clone_size: NA
cdr3_length: 18
j_call: TRBJ1-5
v_call: TRBV27
cdr3_aa: CASSPGMTGGFSNQPQHF

clone_size: NA
cdr3_length: 17
j_call: TRBJ2-7
v_call: TRBV7-9
cdr3_aa: CASSLPLVGIGSYEQYF

clone_size: NA
cdr3_length: 13
j_call: TRBJ2-1
v_call: TRBV7-9
cdr3_aa: CASSWTMSDEQFF

clone_size: NA
cdr3_length: 16
j_call: TRBJ1-2
v_call: TRBV5-8
cdr3_aa: CASSFSGQSRKGGYTF

clone_size: once
cdr3_length: 16
j_call: TRBJ2-1
v_call: TRBV19
cdr3_aa: CASSYWGTAGGGEQFF

clone_size: NA
cdr3_length: 14
j_call: TRBJ2-7
v_call: TRBV7-8
cdr3_aa: CASSLLQGSYEQYF

clone_size: NA
cdr3_length: 17
j_call: TRBJ2-2
v_call: TRBV7-9
cdr3_aa: CASSRLAGGPNTGELFF

clone_size: NA
cdr3_length: 16
j_call: TRBJ2-1
v_call: TRBV5-1
cdr3_aa: CASSLAGTSGNNEQFF

clone_size: once
cdr3_length: 12
j_call: TRBJ2-7
v_call: TRBV29-1
cdr3_aa: CSVTQAPYEQYF

clone_size: NA
cdr3_length: 14
j_call: TRBJ2-7
v_call: TRBV7-3
cdr3_aa: CASSPTSGTIEQYF

clone_size: NA
cdr3_length: 13
j_call: TRBJ1-1
v_call: TRBV9
cdr3_aa: CASSTQGDTEAFF